Listed below are T cell receptor beta chains from one sample, sequenced in a study of regulatory T cells in long-lasting Graves disease. TCRdb analysed the multiplex PCR reads with MiXCR anew, one entry per CDR3 protein. The data contain under 800,000 distinct CDR3 sequences, less than 20% of them singletons. These data also formed part of another study, on T cells in Graves' hyperthyroidism and ophthalmopathy.

Sequenced here: peripheral blood mononuclear cells (PBMCs), sampled at new diagnosis, from a patient treated with antithyroid drugs. Every receptor here comes from a woman younger than 45 with Graves disease. Both conserved end residues are part of each CDR3. Fields, in order: CDR3 protein, CDR3 DNA, J gene, V gene, D gene, clone size. A D gene is named only where the DNA matches it firmly. Only part of the rows carry a size: once, few, many, or a class if the clone is expanded.

CDR3 protein: CASSQTGGGTDTQYF
CDR3 DNA: TGTGCCAGCAGCCAAACAGGGGGGGGGACAGATACGCAGTATTTT
J gene: TRBJ2-3
V gene: TRBV3-1
D gene: NA
clone size: few

CDR3 protein: CASRMEDSSNTEAFF
CDR3 DNA: TGCGCCAGCAGGATGGAGGACAGCTCCAACACTGAAGCTTTCTTT
J gene: TRBJ1-1
V gene: TRBV10-2
D gene: NA
clone size: few

CDR3 protein: CASTERYSGANVLTF
CDR3 DNA: TGTGCCAGCACCGAACGGTACTCTGGGGCCAACGTCCTGACTTTC
J gene: TRBJ2-6
V gene: TRBV28
D gene: NA
clone size: many

CDR3 protein: CASSFPEGGVSYEQYF
CDR3 DNA: TGTGCCAGCAGCTTCCCGGAAGGGGGTGTTTCCTACGAGCAGTACTTC
J gene: TRBJ2-7
V gene: TRBV5-6
D gene: NA
clone size: once

CDR3 protein: CASSLRPWGSYYGYTF
CDR3 DNA: TGTGCCAGCAGTTTACGCCCCTGGGGCAGTTATTATGGCTACACCTTC
J gene: TRBJ1-2
V gene: TRBV27
D gene: NA
clone size: many

CDR3 protein: CASSLGTGSVYGYTF
CDR3 DNA: TGTGCCAGCAGCTTAGGGACAGGGAGTGTCTATGGCTACACCTTC
J gene: TRBJ1-2
V gene: TRBV7-8
D gene: TRBD1
clone size: many

CDR3 protein: CASTIGGVWNTEAFF
CDR3 DNA: TGTGCCAGCACCATTGGCGGGGTATGGAACACTGAAGCTTTCTTT
J gene: TRBJ1-1
V gene: TRBV28
D gene: NA
clone size: many

CDR3 protein: CASSDAGSNIQYF
CDR3 DNA: TGTGCCAGCAGCGACGCGGGGTCGAACATTCAGTACTTC
J gene: TRBJ2-4
V gene: TRBV12-3/TRBV12-4
D gene: NA
clone size: NA

CDR3 protein: CATTTGTGKIETQYF
CDR3 DNA: TGTGCCACCACAACCGGGACAGGGAAGATCGAGACCCAGTACTTC
J gene: TRBJ2-5
V gene: TRBV10-3
D gene: TRBD1
clone size: many

CDR3 protein: CSARAHAGTGETQYF
CDR3 DNA: TGCAGTGCTAGAGCCCACGCTGGAACAGGGGAGACCCAGTACTTC
J gene: TRBJ2-5
V gene: TRBV20-1
D gene: NA
clone size: many

CDR3 protein: CASSYSLTVTRGELFF
CDR3 DNA: TGTGCCAGCAGTTACTCCCTCACGGTAACCCGCGGGGAGCTGTTTTTT
J gene: TRBJ2-2
V gene: TRBV6-2/TRBV6-3
D gene: NA
clone size: few

CDR3 protein: CSARHDSQAFF
CDR3 DNA: TGCAGTGCTAGACACGACAGCCAAGCTTTCTTT
J gene: TRBJ1-1
V gene: TRBV20-1
D gene: NA
clone size: few

CDR3 protein: CASSPLSGRDSYEQYF
CDR3 DNA: TGTGCCAGCAGCCCCCTCTCGGGGAGGGACTCCTACGAGCAGTACTTC
J gene: TRBJ2-7
V gene: TRBV7-2
D gene: TRBD2
clone size: many

CDR3 protein: CASSDGGGTQYF
CDR3 DNA: TGTGCCAGCAGTGACGGGGGGGGTACGCAGTATTTT
J gene: TRBJ2-3
V gene: TRBV6-1
D gene: TRBD2
clone size: few

CDR3 protein: CSARPRGALREKLFF
CDR3 DNA: TGCAGTGCTAGACCCCGGGGCGCCCTCCGTGAAAAACTGTTTTTT
J gene: TRBJ1-4
V gene: TRBV20-1
D gene: NA
clone size: many

CDR3 protein: CASSPGQGRTLAFF
CDR3 DNA: TGTGCCAGCAGTCCCGGACAGGGTCGTACATTGGCTTTCTTT
J gene: TRBJ1-1
V gene: TRBV28
D gene: TRBD1
clone size: many

CDR3 protein: CASTGLDTEAFF
CDR3 DNA: TGTGCCAGTACAGGGCTGGACACTGAAGCTTTCTTT
J gene: TRBJ1-1
V gene: TRBV19
D gene: NA
clone size: few

CDR3 protein: CAISESRTKAGPLDQPQHF
CDR3 DNA: TGTGCCATCAGTGAGTCCAGAACAAAGGCGGGGCCCTTGGATCAGCCCCAGCATTTT
J gene: TRBJ1-5
V gene: TRBV10-3
D gene: NA
clone size: NA

CDR3 protein: CASKSFGVGVQETQYF
CDR3 DNA: TGTGCCAGCAAAAGTTTTGGGGTGGGGGTACAAGAGACCCAGTACTTC
J gene: TRBJ2-5
V gene: TRBV27
D gene: NA
clone size: few

CDR3 protein: CASSVTGADQPQHF
CDR3 DNA: TGTGCCAGCAGTGTGACAGGGGCGGATCAGCCCCAGCATTTT
J gene: TRBJ1-5
V gene: TRBV6-1
D gene: TRBD1
clone size: few

CDR3 protein: CASSLRQGGNEQFF
CDR3 DNA: TGCGCCAGCAGCTTGCGACAGGGCGGCAATGAGCAGTTCTTC
J gene: TRBJ2-1
V gene: TRBV5-1
D gene: TRBD1
clone size: many

CDR3 protein: CASSPIRYPNTGELFF
CDR3 DNA: TGTGCCAGCAGCCCCATTCGCTACCCGAACACCGGGGAGCTGTTTTTT
J gene: TRBJ2-2
V gene: TRBV11-3
D gene: NA
clone size: NA

CDR3 protein: CASSLGRGSTGANVLTF
CDR3 DNA: TGTGCCAGCAGTTTGGGGAGAGGGAGCACTGGGGCCAACGTCCTGACTTTC
J gene: TRBJ2-6
V gene: TRBV28
D gene: NA
clone size: NA

CDR3 protein: CASSPPGGELSNQPQHF
CDR3 DNA: TGTGCCAGCTCACCACCGGGCGGGGAACTTAGCAATCAGCCCCAGCATTTT
J gene: TRBJ1-5
V gene: TRBV18
D gene: NA
clone size: NA

CDR3 protein: CAISESRGISYNEQFF
CDR3 DNA: TGTGCCATCAGTGAGTCACGCGGGATTTCCTACAATGAGCAGTTCTTC
J gene: TRBJ2-1
V gene: TRBV10-3
D gene: NA
clone size: many

CDR3 protein: CASSFNRGPQHF
CDR3 DNA: TGTGCCAGCAGTTTCAACAGGGGGCCCCAGCATTTT
J gene: TRBJ1-5
V gene: TRBV28
D gene: TRBD1
clone size: NA

CDR3 protein: CASSTSVAKSRDWAYGYTF
CDR3 DNA: TGTGCCAGTAGTACGTCGGTAGCCAAAAGCCGGGACTGGGCCTATGGCTACACCTTC
J gene: TRBJ1-2
V gene: TRBV19
D gene: NA
clone size: NA

CDR3 protein: CASSLNPLGNTEAFF
CDR3 DNA: TGTGCCAGCTCACTAAATCCTTTGGGGAACACTGAAGCTTTCTTT
J gene: TRBJ1-1
V gene: TRBV18
D gene: NA
clone size: NA

CDR3 protein: CATSDRRASYNTGELFF
CDR3 DNA: TGTGCCACCAGTGATCGGCGAGCCTCATACAACACCGGGGAGCTGTTTTTT
J gene: TRBJ2-2
V gene: TRBV24-1
D gene: NA
clone size: many

CDR3 protein: CASSPPGRALSEAFF
CDR3 DNA: TGTGCCAGCTCACCACCCGGCAGGGCTCTTTCTGAAGCTTTCTTT
J gene: TRBJ1-1
V gene: TRBV28
D gene: NA
clone size: NA

CDR3 protein: CASSADRSGSLDEQFF
CDR3 DNA: TGTGCCAGCAGCGCCGACCGAAGCGGGAGTTTAGATGAGCAGTTCTTC
J gene: TRBJ2-1
V gene: TRBV9
D gene: TRBD2
clone size: few